The present T cell receptor (beta chain) was sequenced within a study of blood T cell repertoires in COVID-19 (dated by TCRdb to the early 2020s). A note on the overall study: Samples from collaborators originated in the United States, Italy and Spain and spanned both the acute and convalescent phases of COVID-19. The repertoires were released in a freely available public database intended as a resource for research on the immune response to SARS-CoV-2. Samples were obtained from the ongoing ImmuneRACE study (first 160 participants) and from 1,254 subjects provided by 6 global collaborators. The material from the prospective study consisted of cDNA or gDNA derived from T cells, B-cell-depleted T cells, or PBMCs. Deeply sampled blood TCRbeta repertoires from subjects exposed to, actively infected with, or recovered from COVID-19 were included in the dataset. A de-identified subject ID, COVID-19 status, age in years and sex were almost always included in the sample metadata. Where HLA class I and class II types were available, the types were taken from metadata supplied by the sample provider, not from assay-based typing.

The study at large found these results: How much clinical and demographic metadata was included differed by source and by participant, and the metadata was provided uncurated.

One collaborating source in Seattle enrolled patients while the patients were actively infected and followed the patients over time throughout the course of disease. Collaborating institutions collected whole blood in K2EDTA tubes following their own protocols. For TCRbeta analysis, collaborator samples were shipped as frozen whole blood, as isolated PBMCs, or as DNA extracted from either sample type. The germline ends are 11 bases apart after V is trimmed by 3 bases and J by 2 bases. There are 15 amino acids in the CDR3, from cysteine to phenylalanine inclusive. Only the CDR3 DNA stays, 45 bases, in frame from base 1. CDR1 SGHRS and CDR2 YFSETQ were looked up in the germline V gene. The immunoSEQ Assay, a bias-controlled multiplex PCR, was used to amplify TCRbeta CDR3 regions from genomic DNA. The published analysis was carried out like this. The number of nucleated cells in each sample was estimated from the amplification of reference gene primers within the assay. To quantify the absolute abundance of each unique TCRbeta CDR3 rearrangement, sequence reads were collapsed and filtered. For each sample, productive Simpson clonality was calculated as the square root of Simpson's diversity index across productive rearrangements. TCRdb holds this immuneACCESS table with in-frame rearrangements only. Some clones are missing; in checked studies, unresolved V genes explain under half, and the rest has no known cause. D and trimming were read from the DNA, whereas the V and J calls and clone size are those reported in that table. The sample table shows under 300,000 clones, and 70% to 85% are seen once. The ten largest clones add up to around 1.6% of the sample.

Concerning this clone itself: There is no known antigen for this receptor. No quality values exist for individual bases; no much larger clone is one base distant.

The source is a human donor with COVID-19, enrolled during active disease. The donor label of this sample is uncertain. The sample consisted of peripheral blood. Recombination linked TRBV5-1 to TRBJ2-2; TRBD1 is a weak D gene call, 6 bases matching. The CDR3: CASSYRDTNTGELFF. Here is the DNA: TGCGCCAGCAGCTACCGGGACACTAACACCGGGGAGCTGTTTTTT.